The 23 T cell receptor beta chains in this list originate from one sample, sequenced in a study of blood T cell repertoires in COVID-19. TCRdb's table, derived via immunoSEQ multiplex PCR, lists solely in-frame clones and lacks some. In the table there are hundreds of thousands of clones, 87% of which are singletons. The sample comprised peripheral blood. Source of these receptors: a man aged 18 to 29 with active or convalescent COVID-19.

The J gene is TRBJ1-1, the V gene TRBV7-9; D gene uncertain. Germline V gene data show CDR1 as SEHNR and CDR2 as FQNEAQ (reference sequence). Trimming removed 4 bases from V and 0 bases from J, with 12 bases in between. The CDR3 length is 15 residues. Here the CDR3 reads CASSSGRDLNTEAFF. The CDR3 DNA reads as TGTGCCAGCAGCTCCGGTCGGGATTTGAACACTGAAGCTTTCTTT. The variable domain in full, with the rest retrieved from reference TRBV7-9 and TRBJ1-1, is DTGVSQNPRHKITKRGQNVTFRCDPISEHNRLYWYRQTLGQGPEFLTYFQNEAQLEKSRLLSDRFSAERPKGSFSTLEIQRTEQGDSAMYLCASSSGRDLNTEAFFGQGTRLTVV.

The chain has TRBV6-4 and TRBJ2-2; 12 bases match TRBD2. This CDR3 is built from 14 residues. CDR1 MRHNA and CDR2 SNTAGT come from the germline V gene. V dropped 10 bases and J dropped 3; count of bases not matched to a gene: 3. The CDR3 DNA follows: TGTGCCACCGCTAGCGGGAGGGACACCGGGGAGCTGTTTTTT. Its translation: CATASGRDTGELFF.

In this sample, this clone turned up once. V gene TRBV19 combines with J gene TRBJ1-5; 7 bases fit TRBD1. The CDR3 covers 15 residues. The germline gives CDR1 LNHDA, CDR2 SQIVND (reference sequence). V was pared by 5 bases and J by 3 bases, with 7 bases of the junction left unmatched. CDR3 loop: CASSPQDRDNQPQHF. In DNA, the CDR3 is TGTGCCAGTAGTCCCCAAGACAGGGACAATCAGCCCCAGCATTTT.

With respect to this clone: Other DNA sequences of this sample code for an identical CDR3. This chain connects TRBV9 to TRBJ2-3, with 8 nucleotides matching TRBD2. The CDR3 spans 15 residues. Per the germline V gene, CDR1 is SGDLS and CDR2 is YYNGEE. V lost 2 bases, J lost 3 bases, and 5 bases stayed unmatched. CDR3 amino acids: CASSVTSGHTDTQYF. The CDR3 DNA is TGTGCCAGCAGCGTTACTAGCGGACATACAGATACGCAGTATTTT.

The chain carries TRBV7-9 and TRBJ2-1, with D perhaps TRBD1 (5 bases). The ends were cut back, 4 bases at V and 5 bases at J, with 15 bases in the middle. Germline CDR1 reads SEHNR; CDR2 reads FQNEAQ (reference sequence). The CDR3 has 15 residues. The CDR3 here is CASSSRSDTHNEQFF. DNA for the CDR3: TGTGCCAGCAGCTCTCGATCGGACACCCACAATGAGCAGTTCTTC.

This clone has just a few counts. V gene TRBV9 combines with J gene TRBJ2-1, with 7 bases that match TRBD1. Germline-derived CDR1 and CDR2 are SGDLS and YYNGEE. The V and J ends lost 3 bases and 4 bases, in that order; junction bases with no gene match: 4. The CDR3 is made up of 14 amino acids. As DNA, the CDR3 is TGTGCCAGCAGCGCCTTGGGACAGTACAATGAGCAGTTCTTC. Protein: CASSALGQYNEQFF.

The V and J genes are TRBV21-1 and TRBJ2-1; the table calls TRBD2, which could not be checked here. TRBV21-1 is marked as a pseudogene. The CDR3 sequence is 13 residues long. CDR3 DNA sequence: TGTGCCAGCAGCAGATTGAGGCATGCGGAGCAGTTCTTC. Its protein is CASSRLRHAEQFF.

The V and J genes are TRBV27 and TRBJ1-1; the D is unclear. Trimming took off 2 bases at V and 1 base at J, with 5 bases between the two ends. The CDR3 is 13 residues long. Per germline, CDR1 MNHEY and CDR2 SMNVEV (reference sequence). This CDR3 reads CASSLNGNTEAFF. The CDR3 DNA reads TGTGCCAGCAGTTTAAACGGGAACACTGAAGCTTTCTTT.

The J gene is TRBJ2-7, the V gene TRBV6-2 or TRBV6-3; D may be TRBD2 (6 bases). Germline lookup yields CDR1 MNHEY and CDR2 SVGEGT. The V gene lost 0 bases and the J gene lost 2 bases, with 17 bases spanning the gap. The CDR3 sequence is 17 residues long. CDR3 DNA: TGTGCCAGCAGTTACTCGTTCGGAGAGGGACTCGCCTACGAGCAGTACTTC. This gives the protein CASSYSFGEGLAYEQYF.

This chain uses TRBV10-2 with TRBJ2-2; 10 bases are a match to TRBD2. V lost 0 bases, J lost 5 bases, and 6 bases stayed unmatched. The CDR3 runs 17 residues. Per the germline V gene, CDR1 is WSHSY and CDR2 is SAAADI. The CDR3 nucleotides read TGCGCCAGCAGTGAGTCAGCGGGAGGGCCGGGTACCGGGGAGCTGTTTTTT. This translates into CASSESAGGPGTGELFF.

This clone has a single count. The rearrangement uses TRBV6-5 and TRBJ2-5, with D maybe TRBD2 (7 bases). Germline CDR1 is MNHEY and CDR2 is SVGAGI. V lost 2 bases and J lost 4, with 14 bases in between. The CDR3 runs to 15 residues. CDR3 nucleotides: TGTGCCAGCAGTTACGTCGCGGGGGCGGGAGAGACCCAGTACTTC. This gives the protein CASSYVAGAGETQYF.

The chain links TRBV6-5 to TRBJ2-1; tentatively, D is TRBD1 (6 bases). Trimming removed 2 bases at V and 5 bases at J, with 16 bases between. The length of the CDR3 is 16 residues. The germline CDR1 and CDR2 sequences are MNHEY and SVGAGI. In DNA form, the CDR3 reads TGTGCCAGCAGTTACCTAACAGGGTTTGGAAACAATGAGCAGTTCTTC. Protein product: CASSYLTGFGNNEQFF.

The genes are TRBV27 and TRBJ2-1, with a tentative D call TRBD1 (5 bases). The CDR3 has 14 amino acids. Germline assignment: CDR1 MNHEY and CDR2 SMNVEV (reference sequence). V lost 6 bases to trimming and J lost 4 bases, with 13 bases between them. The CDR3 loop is CASRPAGNYNEQFF. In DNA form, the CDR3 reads TGTGCCAGCAGGCCGGCAGGGAATTACAATGAGCAGTTCTTC.

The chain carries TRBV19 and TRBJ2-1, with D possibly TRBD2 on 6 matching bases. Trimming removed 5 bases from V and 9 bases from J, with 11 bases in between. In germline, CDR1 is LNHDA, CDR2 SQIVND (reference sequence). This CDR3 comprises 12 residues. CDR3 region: CASSPGVSEQFF. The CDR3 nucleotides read TGTGCCAGTAGTCCGGGGGTGAGTGAGCAGTTCTTC.

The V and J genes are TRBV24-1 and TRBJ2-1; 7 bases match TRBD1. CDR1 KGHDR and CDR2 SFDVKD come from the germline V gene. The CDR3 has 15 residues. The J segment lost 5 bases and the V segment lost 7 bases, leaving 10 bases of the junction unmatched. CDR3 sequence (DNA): TGTGCCACCAGCATCCGGGACAGCAGGGACAATGAGCAGTTCTTC. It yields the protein CATSIRDSRDNEQFF.

CDR3 amino acids: CASSKGGTGANTGELFF. CDR3 sequence (DNA): TGTGCCAGCAGCAAAGGTGGGACAGGTGCGAACACCGGGGAGCTGTTTTTT. The V and J genes are TRBV21-1 and TRBJ2-2; the D segment call TRBD1 is taken from the table without a DNA check. TRBV21-1 is an annotated pseudogene. The CDR3 loop spans 17 amino acids.

The CDR3 DNA sequence: TGTGCCAGTAGTACCCCCGCCGGGACTAGCGGGAGGGAGCAGTACTTC. This gives the protein CASSTPAGTSGREQYF. V usage is TRBV19 and J usage is TRBJ2-7; 15 bases align to TRBD2. The CDR3 extends over 16 amino acids. The germline gives CDR1 LNHDA, CDR2 SQIVND (reference sequence). Losses at the gene ends were 4 bases for V and 7 bases for J; bases not matched to a gene: 8. The variable domain in full, with the rest retrieved from reference TRBV19 and TRBJ2-7, is DGGITQSPKYLFRKEGQNVTLSCEQNLNHDAMYWYRQDPGQGLRLIYYSQIVNDFQKGDIAEGYSVSREKKESFPLTVTSAQKNPTAFYLCASSTPAGTSGREQYFGPGTRLTVT.

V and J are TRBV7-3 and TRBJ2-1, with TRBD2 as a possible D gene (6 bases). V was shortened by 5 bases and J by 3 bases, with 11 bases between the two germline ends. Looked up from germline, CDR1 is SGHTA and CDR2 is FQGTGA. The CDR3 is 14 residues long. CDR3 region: CASSRGSGYNEQFF. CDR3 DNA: TGTGCCAGCAGCCGGGGGAGCGGCTACAATGAGCAGTTCTTC.

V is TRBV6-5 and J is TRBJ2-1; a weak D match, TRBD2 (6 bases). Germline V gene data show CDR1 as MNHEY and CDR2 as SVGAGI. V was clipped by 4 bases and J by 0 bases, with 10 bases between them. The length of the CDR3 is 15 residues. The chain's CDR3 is CASSSGGPSYNEQFF. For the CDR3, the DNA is TGTGCCAGCAGTTCCGGGGGACCCTCCTACAATGAGCAGTTCTTC.

In DNA form, the CDR3 reads TGCGCCAGCAGCTTGGCCCCAGGGGGCGAGGGCAATCAGCCCCAGCATTTT. It encodes CASSLAPGGEGNQPQHF. The chain links TRBV5-1 to TRBJ1-5, with TRBD1 identical over 8 bases. The ends lost 0 bases at V and 2 bases at J; junction bases unmatched: 7. This CDR3 is built from 17 residues. The germline CDR1 and CDR2 sequences are SGHRS and YFSETQ.

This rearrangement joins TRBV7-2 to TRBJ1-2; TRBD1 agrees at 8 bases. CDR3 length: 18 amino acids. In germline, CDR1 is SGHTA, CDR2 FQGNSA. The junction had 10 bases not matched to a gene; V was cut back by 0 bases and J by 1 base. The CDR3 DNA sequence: TGTGCCAGCAGCTTAGCACCCCTTTCAGGGGGCGATAACTATGGCTACACCTTC. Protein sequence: CASSLAPLSGGDNYGYTF.

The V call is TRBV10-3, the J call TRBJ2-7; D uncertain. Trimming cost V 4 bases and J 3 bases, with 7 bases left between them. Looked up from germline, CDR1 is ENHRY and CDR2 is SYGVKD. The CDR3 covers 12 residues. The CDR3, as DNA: TGTGCCATCAGTGGGGCAGACTACGAGCAGTACTTC. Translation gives CAISGADYEQYF.

The CDR3 nucleotides read TGTGCCACCAGCAGAGATTGGAGGGGGCAGTTCTTC. Translated, it gives CATSRDWRGQFF. The chain has TRBV15 and TRBJ2-1, with D maybe TRBD2 (6 bases). Trimming stripped 0 bases from V and 12 bases from J, with 9 bases between. Germline loops: CDR1 LNHNV, CDR2 YYDKDF (reference sequence). The CDR3 consists of 12 residues. The variable domain in full, with the rest retrieved from reference TRBV15 and TRBJ2-1, is DAMVIQNPRYQVTQFGKPVTLSCSQTLNHNVMYWYQQKSSQAPKLLFHYYDKDFNNEADTPDNFQSRRPNTSFCFLDIRSPGLGDTAMYLCATSRDWRGQFFGPGTRLTVL.